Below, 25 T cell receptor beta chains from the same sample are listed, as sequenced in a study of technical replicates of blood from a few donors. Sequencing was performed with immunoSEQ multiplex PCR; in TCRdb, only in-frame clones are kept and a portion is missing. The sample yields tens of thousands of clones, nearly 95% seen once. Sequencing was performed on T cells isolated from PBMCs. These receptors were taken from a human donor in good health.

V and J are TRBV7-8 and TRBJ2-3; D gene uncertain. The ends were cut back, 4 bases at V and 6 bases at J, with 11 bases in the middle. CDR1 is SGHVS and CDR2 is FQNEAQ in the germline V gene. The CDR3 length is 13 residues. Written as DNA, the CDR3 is TGTGCCAGCAGCTCTGGGCTTTCGGATACGCAGTATTTT. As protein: CASSSGLSDTQYF.

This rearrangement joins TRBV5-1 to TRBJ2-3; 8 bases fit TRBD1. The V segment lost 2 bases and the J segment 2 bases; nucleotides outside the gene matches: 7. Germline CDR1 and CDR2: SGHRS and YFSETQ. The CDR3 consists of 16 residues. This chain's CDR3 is CASSLGTGRFTDTQYF. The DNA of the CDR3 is TGCGCCAGCAGCTTAGGGACAGGCCGCTTCACAGATACGCAGTATTTT.

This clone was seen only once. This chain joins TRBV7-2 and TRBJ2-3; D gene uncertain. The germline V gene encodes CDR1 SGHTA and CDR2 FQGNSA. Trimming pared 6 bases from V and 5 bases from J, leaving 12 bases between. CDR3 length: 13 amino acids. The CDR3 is CASRPPGVDTQYF. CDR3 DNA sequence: TGTGCCAGCAGACCCCCCGGAGTAGATACGCAGTATTTT.

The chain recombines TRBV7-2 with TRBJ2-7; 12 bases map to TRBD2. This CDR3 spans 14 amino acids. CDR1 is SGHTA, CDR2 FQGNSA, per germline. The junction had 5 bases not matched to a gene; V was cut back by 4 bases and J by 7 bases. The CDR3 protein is CASSYLAGGSEQYF. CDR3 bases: TGTGCCAGCAGCTATCTAGCGGGGGGGAGTGAGCAGTACTTC.

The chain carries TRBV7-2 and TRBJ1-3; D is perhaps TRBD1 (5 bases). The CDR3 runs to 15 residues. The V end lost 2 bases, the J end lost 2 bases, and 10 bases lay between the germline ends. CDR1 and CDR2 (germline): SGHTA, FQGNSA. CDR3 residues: CASSLTTGTGNTIYF. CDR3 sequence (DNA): TGTGCCAGCAGCTTAACCACAGGAACTGGAAACACCATATATTTT.

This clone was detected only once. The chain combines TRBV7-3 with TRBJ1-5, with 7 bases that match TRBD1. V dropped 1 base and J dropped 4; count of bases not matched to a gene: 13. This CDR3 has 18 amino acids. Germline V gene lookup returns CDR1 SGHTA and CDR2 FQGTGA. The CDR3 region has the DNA TGTGCCAGCAGCTTAAACGGGACCGACAGGGCCCCAAATCAGCCCCAGCATTTT. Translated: CASSLNGTDRAPNQPQHF.

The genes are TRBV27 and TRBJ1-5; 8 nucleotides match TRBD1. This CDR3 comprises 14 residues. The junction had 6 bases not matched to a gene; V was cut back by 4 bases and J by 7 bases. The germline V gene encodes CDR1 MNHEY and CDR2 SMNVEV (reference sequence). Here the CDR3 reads CASSYTQGAQPQHF. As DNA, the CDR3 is TGTGCCAGCAGTTATACCCAGGGGGCCCAGCCCCAGCATTTT.

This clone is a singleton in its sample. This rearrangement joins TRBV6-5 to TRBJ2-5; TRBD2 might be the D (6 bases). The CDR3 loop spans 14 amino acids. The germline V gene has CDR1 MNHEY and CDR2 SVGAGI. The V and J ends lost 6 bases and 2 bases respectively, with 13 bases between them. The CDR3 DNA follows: TGTGCCAGCAGCGATAGCGGACCACAAGAGACCCAGTACTTC. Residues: CASSDSGPQETQYF.

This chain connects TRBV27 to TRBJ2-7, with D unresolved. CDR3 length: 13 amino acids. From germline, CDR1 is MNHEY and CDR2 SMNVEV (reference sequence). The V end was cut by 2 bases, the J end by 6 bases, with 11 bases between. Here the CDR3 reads CASSLLGGAEQYF. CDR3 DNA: TGTGCCAGCAGTTTACTAGGTGGAGCCGAGCAGTACTTC.

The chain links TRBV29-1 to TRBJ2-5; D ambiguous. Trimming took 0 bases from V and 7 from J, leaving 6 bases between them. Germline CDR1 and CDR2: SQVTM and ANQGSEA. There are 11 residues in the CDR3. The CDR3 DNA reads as TGCAGCGTTGAAGAATCCGGGACCCAGTACTTC. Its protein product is CSVEESGTQYF.

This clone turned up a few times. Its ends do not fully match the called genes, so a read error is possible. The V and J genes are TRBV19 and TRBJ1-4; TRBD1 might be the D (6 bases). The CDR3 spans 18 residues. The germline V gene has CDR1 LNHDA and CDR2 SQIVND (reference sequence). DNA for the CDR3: TGTGCCAGTAGTATGAGTGAAGGGACATTACGCCATCTTGAAACACTGTTTTTT. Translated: CASSMSEGTLRHLETLFF.

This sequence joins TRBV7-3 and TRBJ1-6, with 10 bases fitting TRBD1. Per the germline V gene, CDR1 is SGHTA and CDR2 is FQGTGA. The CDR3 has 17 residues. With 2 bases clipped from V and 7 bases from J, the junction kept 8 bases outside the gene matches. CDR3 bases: TGTGCCAGCAGCTTATTCCCCTCGACAGGGGGCAATTCACCCCTCCACTTT. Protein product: CASSLFPSTGGNSPLHF. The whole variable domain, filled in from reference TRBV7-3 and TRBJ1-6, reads GAGVSQTPSNKVTEKGKYVELRCDPISGHTALYWYRQSLGQGPEFLIYFQGTGAADDSGLPNDRFFAVRPEGSVSTLKIQRTERGDSAVYLCASSLFPSTGGNSPLHFGNGTRLTVT.

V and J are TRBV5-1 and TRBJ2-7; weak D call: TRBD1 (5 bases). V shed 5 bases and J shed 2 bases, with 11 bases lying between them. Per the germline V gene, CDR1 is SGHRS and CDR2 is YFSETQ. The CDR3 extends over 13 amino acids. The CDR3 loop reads CASRLSGTYEQYF. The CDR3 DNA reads TGCGCCAGCAGGCTTTCAGGGACCTACGAGCAGTACTTC.

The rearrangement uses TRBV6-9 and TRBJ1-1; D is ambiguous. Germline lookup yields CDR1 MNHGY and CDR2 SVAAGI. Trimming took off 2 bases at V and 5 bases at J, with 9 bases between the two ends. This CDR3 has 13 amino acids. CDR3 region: CASSYGLETEAFF. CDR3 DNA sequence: TGTGCCAGCAGTTATGGATTGGAGACTGAAGCTTTCTTT.

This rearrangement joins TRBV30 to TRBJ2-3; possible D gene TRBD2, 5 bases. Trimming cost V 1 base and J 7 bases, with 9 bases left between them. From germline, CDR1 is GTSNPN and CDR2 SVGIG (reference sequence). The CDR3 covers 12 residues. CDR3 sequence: CAWSAVANTQYF. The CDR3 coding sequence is TGTGCCTGGAGTGCAGTAGCGAATACGCAGTATTTT.

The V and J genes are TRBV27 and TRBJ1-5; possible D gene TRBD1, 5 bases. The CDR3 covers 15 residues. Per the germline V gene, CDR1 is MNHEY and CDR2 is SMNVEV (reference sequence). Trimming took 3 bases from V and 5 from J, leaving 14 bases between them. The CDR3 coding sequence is TGTGCCAGCAGTTTGTCGATCTCGGGGGATCAGCCCCAGCATTTT. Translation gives CASSLSISGDQPQHF.

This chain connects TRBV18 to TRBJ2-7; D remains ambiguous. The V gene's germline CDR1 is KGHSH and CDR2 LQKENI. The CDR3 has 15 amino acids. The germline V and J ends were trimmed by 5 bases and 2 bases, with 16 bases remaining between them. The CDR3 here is CASSERRGTAYEQYF. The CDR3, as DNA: TGTGCCAGCTCAGAACGACGAGGCACCGCCTACGAGCAGTACTTC.

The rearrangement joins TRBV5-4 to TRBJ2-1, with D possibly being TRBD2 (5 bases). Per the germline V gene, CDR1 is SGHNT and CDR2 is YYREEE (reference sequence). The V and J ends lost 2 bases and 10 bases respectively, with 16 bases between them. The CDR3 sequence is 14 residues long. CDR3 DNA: TGTGCCAGCAGCTTCCGGGGAGTTTCGCAGGAGCAGTTCTTC. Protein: CASSFRGVSQEQFF.

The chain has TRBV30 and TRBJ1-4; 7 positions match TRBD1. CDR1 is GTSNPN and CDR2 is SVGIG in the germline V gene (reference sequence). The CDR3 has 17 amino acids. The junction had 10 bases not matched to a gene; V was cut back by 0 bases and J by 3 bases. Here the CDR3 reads CAWSVQNRGKANEKLFF. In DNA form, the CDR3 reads TGTGCCTGGAGTGTACAAAACAGGGGAAAGGCTAATGAAAAACTGTTTTTT.

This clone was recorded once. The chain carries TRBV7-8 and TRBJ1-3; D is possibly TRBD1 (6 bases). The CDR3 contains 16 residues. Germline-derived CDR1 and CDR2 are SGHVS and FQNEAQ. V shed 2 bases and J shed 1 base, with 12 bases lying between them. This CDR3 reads CASSLYNRESGNTIYF. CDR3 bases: TGTGCCAGCAGCTTATATAACAGGGAATCTGGAAACACCATATATTTT.

CDR3 region: CASSQLGGATLNTEAFF. The CDR3 DNA reads as TGCGCCAGCAGCCAATTGGGGGGGGCGACTTTGAACACTGAAGCTTTCTTT. The chain is built from TRBV4-1 and TRBJ1-1, with a weak D call TRBD1 (6 bases). The CDR3 covers 17 residues. Germline V lookup: CDR1 MGHRA, CDR2 YSYEKL. The ends were cut back, 2 bases at V and 0 bases at J, with 16 bases in the middle.

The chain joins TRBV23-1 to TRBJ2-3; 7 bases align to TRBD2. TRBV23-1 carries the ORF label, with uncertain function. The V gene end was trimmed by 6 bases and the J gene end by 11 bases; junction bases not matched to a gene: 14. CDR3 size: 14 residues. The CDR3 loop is CASRGDYPPLGQYF. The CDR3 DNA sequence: TGCGCCAGCAGGGGGGACTACCCCCCGTTAGGGCAGTATTTT.

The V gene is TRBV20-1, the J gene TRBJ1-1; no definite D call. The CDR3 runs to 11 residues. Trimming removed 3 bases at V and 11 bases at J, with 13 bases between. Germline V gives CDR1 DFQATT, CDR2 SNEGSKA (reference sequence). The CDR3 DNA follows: TGCAGTGCTAGTTTACTGAACGCCGCTTTCTTT. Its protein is CSASLLNAAFF.

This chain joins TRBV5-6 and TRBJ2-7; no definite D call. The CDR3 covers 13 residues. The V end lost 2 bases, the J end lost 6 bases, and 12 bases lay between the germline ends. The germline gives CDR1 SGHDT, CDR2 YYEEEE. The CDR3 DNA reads TGTGCCAGCAGCTTCCGAGGTAGATCCGAGCAGTACTTC. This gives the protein CASSFRGRSEQYF.

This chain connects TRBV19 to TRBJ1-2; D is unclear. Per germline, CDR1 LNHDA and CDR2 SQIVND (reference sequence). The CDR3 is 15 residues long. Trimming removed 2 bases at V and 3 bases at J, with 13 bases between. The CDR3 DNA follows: TGTGCCAGTAGTATAAGCCTCCCACGGGACTATGGCTACACCTTC. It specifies CASSISLPRDYGYTF.